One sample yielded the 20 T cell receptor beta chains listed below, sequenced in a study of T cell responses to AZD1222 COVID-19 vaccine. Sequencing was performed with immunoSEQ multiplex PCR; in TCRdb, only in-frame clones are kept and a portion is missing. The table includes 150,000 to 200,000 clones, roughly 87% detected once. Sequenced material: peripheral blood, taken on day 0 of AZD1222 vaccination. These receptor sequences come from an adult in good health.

CDR3 sequence: CASSPLAGGPYEQYF. The CDR3 region has the DNA TGTGCCAGCAGCCCCCTAGCGGGAGGGCCCTACGAGCAGTACTTC. The chain recombines TRBV9 with TRBJ2-7; TRBD2 agrees at 12 bases. J was trimmed by 2 bases and V by 4 bases; bases with no gene match: 4. Germline V lookup: CDR1 SGDLS, CDR2 YYNGEE. CDR3 length: 15 residues.

The CDR3 is CASSLSPGGRTDTQYF. The CDR3 DNA is TGCGCCAGCAGCCTATCCCCAGGGGGCAGGACAGATACGCAGTATTTT. The genes are TRBV5-1 and TRBJ2-3; TRBD1 aligns across 8 bases. The CDR3 is 16 amino acids. Looked up from germline, CDR1 is SGHRS and CDR2 is YFSETQ. With V trimmed by 4 bases and J by 3 bases, 10 bases remained unmatched. Supplemented by reference TRBV5-1 and TRBJ2-3, the full variable domain reads KAGVTQTPRYLIKTRGQQVTLSCSPISGHRSVSWYQQTPGQGLQFLFEYFSETQRNKGNFPGRFSGRQFSNSRSEMNVSTLELGDSALYLCASSLSPGGRTDTQYFGPGTRLTVL.

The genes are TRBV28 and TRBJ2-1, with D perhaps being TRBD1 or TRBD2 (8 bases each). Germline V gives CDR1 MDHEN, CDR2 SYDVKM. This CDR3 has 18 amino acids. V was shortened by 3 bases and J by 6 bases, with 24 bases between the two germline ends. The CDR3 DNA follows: TGTGCCAGCAGTTTGATACCGGGACAGGTACGGGGGGGCAATGAGCAGTTCTTC. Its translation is CASSLIPGQVRGGNEQFF.

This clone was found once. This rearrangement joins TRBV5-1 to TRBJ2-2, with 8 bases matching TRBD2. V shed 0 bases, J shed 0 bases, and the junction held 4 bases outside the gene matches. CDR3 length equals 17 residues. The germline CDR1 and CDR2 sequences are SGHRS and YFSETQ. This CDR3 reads CASSLAILAANTGELFF. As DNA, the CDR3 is TGCGCCAGCAGCTTGGCCATACTAGCGGCGAACACCGGGGAGCTGTTTTTT.

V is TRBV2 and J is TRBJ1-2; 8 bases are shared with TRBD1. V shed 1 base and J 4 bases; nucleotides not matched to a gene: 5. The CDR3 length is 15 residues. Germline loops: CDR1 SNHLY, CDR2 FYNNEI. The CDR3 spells CASSEEGQGGYGYTF. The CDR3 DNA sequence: TGTGCCAGCAGTGAAGAAGGACAGGGTGGCTATGGCTACACCTTC.

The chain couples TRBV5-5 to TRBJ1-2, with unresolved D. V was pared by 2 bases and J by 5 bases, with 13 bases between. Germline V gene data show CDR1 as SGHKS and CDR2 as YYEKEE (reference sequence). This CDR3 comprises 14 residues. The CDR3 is CASSFGEIRYGYTF. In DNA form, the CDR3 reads TGTGCCAGCAGCTTCGGGGAAATCCGTTATGGCTACACCTTC.

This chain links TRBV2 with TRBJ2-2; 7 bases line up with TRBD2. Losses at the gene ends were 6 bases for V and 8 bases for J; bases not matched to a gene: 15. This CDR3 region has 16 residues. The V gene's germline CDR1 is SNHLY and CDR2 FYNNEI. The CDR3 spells CASRYTRDYSAGELFF. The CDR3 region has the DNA TGTGCCAGCAGATACACCAGGGACTATTCAGCAGGGGAGCTGTTTTTT.

The DNA for the CDR3 is TGTGCCAGCAGCCAACCTGGACTAGCGGGAGTAGGTTACAATGAGCAGTTCTTC. Translating it yields CASSQPGLAGVGYNEQFF. This chain joins TRBV14 and TRBJ2-1, with 13 bases lining up with TRBD2. The CDR3 has 18 amino acids. J lost 4 bases, V lost 2 bases, and 8 bases had no gene match. CDR1 is SGHDN and CDR2 is FVKESK in the germline V gene.

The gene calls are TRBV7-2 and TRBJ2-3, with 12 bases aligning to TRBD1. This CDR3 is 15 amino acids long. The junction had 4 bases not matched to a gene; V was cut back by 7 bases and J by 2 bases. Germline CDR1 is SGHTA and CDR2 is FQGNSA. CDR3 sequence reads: CASNGGQGATDTQYF. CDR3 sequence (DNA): TGTGCCAGCAACGGGGGACAGGGGGCCACAGATACGCAGTATTTT. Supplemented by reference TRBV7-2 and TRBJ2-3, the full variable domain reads GAGVSQSPSNKVTEKGKDVELRCDPISGHTALYWYRQSLGQGLEFLIYFQGNSAPDKSGLPSDRFSAERTGGSVSTLTIQRTQQEDSAVYLCASNGGQGATDTQYFGPGTRLTVL.

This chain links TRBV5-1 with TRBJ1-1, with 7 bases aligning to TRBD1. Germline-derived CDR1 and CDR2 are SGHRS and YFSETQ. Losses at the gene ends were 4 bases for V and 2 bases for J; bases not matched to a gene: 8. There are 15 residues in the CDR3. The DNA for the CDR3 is TGCGCCAGCAGCACTCTCGACAGGGCTAACACTGAAGCTTTCTTT. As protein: CASSTLDRANTEAFF.

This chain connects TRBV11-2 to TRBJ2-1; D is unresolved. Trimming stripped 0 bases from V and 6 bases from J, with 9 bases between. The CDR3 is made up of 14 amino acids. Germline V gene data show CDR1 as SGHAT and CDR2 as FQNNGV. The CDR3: CASSLDLNGNEQFF. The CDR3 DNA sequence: TGTGCCAGCAGCTTAGATCTGAATGGCAATGAGCAGTTCTTC.

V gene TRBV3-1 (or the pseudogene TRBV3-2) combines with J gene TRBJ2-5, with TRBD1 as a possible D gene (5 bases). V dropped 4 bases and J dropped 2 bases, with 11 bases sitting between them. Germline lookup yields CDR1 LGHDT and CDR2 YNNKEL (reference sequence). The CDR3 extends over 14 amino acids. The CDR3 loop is CASSPRTSQETQYF. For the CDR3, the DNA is TGTGCCAGCAGCCCCAGGACATCACAAGAGACCCAGTACTTC.

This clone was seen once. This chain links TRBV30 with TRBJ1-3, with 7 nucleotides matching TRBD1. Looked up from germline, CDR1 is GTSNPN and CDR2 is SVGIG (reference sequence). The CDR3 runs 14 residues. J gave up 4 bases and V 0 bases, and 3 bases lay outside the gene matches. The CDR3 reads CAWSVAGGGNTIYF. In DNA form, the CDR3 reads TGTGCCTGGAGTGTGGCAGGGGGAGGAAACACCATATATTTT.

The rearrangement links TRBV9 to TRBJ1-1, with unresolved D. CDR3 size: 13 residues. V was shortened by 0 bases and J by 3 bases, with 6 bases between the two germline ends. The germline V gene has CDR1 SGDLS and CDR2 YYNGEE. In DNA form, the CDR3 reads TGTGCCAGCAGCGTAGCTGGACACACTGAAGCTTTCTTT. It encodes CASSVAGHTEAFF. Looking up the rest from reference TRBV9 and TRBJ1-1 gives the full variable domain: DSGVTQTPKHLITATGQRVTLRCSPRSGDLSVYWYQQSLDQGLQFLIQYYNGEERAKGNILERFSAQQFPDLHSELNLSSLELGDSALYFCASSVAGHTEAFFGQGTRLTVV.

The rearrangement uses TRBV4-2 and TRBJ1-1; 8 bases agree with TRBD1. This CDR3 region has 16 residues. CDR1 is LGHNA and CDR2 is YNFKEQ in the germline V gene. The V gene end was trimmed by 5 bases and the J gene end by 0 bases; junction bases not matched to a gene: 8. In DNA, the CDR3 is TGTGCCAGCAGCTCCAGACAGGGGTCCATGAACACTGAAGCTTTCTTT. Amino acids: CASSSRQGSMNTEAFF.

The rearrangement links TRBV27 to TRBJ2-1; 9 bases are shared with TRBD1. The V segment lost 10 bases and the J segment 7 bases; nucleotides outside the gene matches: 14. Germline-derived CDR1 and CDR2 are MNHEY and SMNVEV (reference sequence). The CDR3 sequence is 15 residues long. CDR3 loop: CATLRTGVGENEQFF. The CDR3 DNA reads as TGTGCCACCCTCCGGACAGGGGTGGGGGAGAATGAGCAGTTCTTC.

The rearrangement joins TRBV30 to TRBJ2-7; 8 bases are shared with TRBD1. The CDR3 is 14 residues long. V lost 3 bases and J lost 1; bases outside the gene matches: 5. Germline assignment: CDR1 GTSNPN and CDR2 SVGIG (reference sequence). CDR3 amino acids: CAWRPDRVSYEQYF. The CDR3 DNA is TGTGCCTGGAGACCGGACAGGGTATCCTACGAGCAGTACTTC.

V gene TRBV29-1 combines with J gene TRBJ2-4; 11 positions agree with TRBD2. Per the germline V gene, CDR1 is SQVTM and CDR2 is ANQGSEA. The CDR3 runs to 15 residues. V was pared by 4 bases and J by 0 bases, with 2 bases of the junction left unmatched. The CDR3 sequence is CSVVTSGVAKNIQYF. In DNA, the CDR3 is TGCAGCGTTGTGACTAGCGGGGTAGCCAAAAACATTCAGTACTTC.

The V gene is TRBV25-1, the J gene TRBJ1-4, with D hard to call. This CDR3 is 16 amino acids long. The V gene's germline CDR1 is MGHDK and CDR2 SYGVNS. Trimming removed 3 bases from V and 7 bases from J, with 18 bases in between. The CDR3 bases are TGTGCCAGCAGTGACAGGCGGAAAGACTTTGGTGAAAAACTGTTTTTT. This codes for CASSDRRKDFGEKLFF.

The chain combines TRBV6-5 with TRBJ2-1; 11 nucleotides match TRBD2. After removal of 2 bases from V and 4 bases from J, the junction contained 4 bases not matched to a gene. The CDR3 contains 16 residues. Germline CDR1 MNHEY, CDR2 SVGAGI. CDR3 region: CASSYGTSGGYNEQFF. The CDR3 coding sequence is TGTGCCAGCAGTTACGGGACTAGCGGAGGGTACAATGAGCAGTTCTTC.